The present T cell receptor beta chain was sequenced within a study of cytomegalovirus exposure and HLA in healthy donors. J lost 4 bases, V lost 4 bases, and 9 bases had no gene match. The germline CDR1 and CDR2 sequences are SGHTS and YDEGEE. The CDR3 loop spans 17 amino acids. A multiplex PCR was run with 60 Vbeta primers and 13 Jbeta primers. This table comes from immunoSEQ multiplex PCR, and its TCRdb copy is limited to in-frame clones, with some not included. Of about 100,000 clones listed, 60% to 85% are singletons. What was sequenced was PBMCs. This clonotype originated in a female donor in good health and CMV-seropositive. The chain is built from TRBV5-8 and TRBJ2-5; the match to TRBD2 covers 14 bases. The CDR3 sequence: CASSEGTSGRVSETQYF. The CDR3 DNA reads TGTGCCAGCAGCGAGGGGACTAGCGGGAGAGTTTCAGAGACCCAGTACTTC.